Included here is one T cell receptor (beta chain) sequence, with context. This sample stems from a study of cytomegalovirus exposure and HLA in healthy donors. PCR primers comprised 60 Vbeta and 13 Jbeta primers. Sequencing was performed with immunoSEQ multiplex PCR; in TCRdb, only in-frame clones are kept and a portion is missing. This table has about 61,000 clones, roughly 90% appearing once. The CDR3 extends over 15 amino acids. Germline CDR1 and CDR2: MNHEY and SVGAGI. V dropped 6 bases and J dropped 8; count of bases not matched to a gene: 15. This TCR derives from a man aged 25 to 40 in good health and CMV-seropositive. The sample comprised PBMCs. The chain joins TRBV6-5 to TRBJ1-2, with 7 bases that match TRBD1. The DNA of the CDR3 is TGTGCCAGCAGGGGAGAGGGGGCGCGGTTTAGAGGCTACACCTTC. Translated, it gives CASRGEGARFRGYTF.